Each of the 18 T cell receptor beta chains below was sequenced from the same sample in a study of post-analysis software for immune sequencing data. Their antigens remain unidentified. Study results and limitations: About five TRBV segments, including TRBV5-6, TRBV5-1 and TRBV20-1, were more frequent in patients than controls.

TCR beta cDNA libraries included unique molecular identifiers. TCRdb called the PCR reads again in MiXCR, with one record for every CDR3 protein. Of a few hundred thousand distinct CDR3 sequences in the sample, 30% to 45% are singletons; the top ten hold around 15%. Sequenced input: blood. The source of these receptors is a girl between 5 and 17 years old with multiple sclerosis.

This clonotype was detected a few times. The chain is built from TRBV12-3 or TRBV12-4 and TRBJ2-1; maybe TRBD2 (7 bases). The CDR3 contains 15 residues. Trimming took 1 base from V and 6 from J, leaving 13 bases between them. CDR3 coding DNA: TGTGCCAGCAGTTTAGGGGGGGGGCCCTTCAATGAGCAGTTCTTC. It translates to CASSLGGGPFNEQFF.

The rearrangement joins TRBV20-1 to TRBJ1-1; the D is unclear. The length of the CDR3 is 13 residues. Per germline, CDR1 DFQATT and CDR2 SNEGSKA (reference sequence). Trimming shortened V by 0 bases and J by 1 base, and 6 bases separated the two germline ends. CDR3 sequence: CSARDVGNTEAFF. CDR3 nucleotides: TGCAGTGCTAGAGACGTGGGGAACACTGAAGCTTTCTTT.

In its sample, this clonotype was seen a few times. This sequence joins TRBV4-2 and TRBJ2-7; 7 nucleotides line up with TRBD1. The V segment lost 2 bases and the J segment 5 bases; nucleotides outside the gene matches: 6. The CDR3 runs to 14 residues. Germline loops: CDR1 LGHNA, CDR2 YNFKEQ. The CDR3 coding sequence is TGTGCCAGCAGCCAAAATACAGGGGACCACGAGCAGTACTTC. Its translation: CASSQNTGDHEQYF.

This chain links TRBV29-1 with TRBJ1-2; D is perhaps TRBD1 (6 bases). CDR1 and CDR2 from the germline V gene are SQVTM and ANQGSEA. Trimming cost V 4 bases and J 2 bases, with 11 bases left between them. The CDR3 loop spans 13 amino acids. This chain's CDR3 is CSVADRTNYGYTF. The DNA of the CDR3 is TGCAGCGTTGCCGACAGGACGAACTATGGCTACACCTTC.

The chain recombines TRBV7-8 with TRBJ2-7, with TRBD2 as a possible D gene (6 bases). CDR1 and CDR2 from the germline V gene are SGHVS and FQNEAQ. V was shortened by 5 bases and J by 3 bases, with 14 bases between the two germline ends. There are 14 residues in the CDR3. DNA for the CDR3: TGTGCCAGCAGCGGAGGGTACAGGATCTACGAGCAGTACTTC. This codes for CASSGGYRIYEQYF.

This clonotype is a singleton in its sample. The rearrangement uses TRBV12-3 or TRBV12-4 and TRBJ1-2; D gene unclear. V dropped 3 bases and J dropped 6 bases, with 11 bases sitting between them. The CDR3 consists of 13 residues. CDR3 DNA sequence: TGTGCCAGCAGTTTGGGTTACGGCAATGGCTACACCTTC. Translated: CASSLGYGNGYTF.

The V gene is TRBV4-1, the J gene TRBJ2-7, with TRBD1 as a possible D gene (5 bases). Looked up from germline, CDR1 is MGHRA and CDR2 is YSYEKL. Trimming shortened V by 2 bases and J by 3 bases, and 17 bases separated the two germline ends. This CDR3 is built from 16 residues. CDR3 DNA: TGCGCCAGCAGCCAAAATGTCCTTGACAGAAACTACGAGCAGTACTTC. Translated: CASSQNVLDRNYEQYF.

The chain has TRBV6-5 and TRBJ2-1; 7 bases map to TRBD2. Unmatched junction bases numbered 9, after V lost 7 bases and J lost 6 bases. CDR3 size: 14 residues. Looked up from germline, CDR1 is MNHEY and CDR2 is SVGAGI. The CDR3 sequence: CASTFGGYPNEQFF. For the CDR3, the DNA is TGTGCCAGCACATTCGGGGGGTACCCCAATGAGCAGTTCTTC.

The chain links TRBV12-3 or TRBV12-4 to TRBJ2-3, with unresolved D. The CDR3 covers 14 residues. Trimming stripped 3 bases from V and 0 bases from J, with 7 bases between. CDR3 sequence (DNA): TGTGCCAGCAGTTTGGTTCATAGCACAGATACGCAGTATTTT. Its protein is CASSLVHSTDTQYF.

The chain uses TRBV12-3 or TRBV12-4 and TRBJ2-3; 10 nucleotides agree with TRBD1. CDR3 length: 18 amino acids. The V segment lost 5 bases and the J segment 2 bases; nucleotides outside the gene matches: 13. CDR3 nucleotide sequence: TGTGCCAGCAGTCCCTTCCCGGGACAGGGGAGGTCCACAGATACGCAGTATTTT. Translated, it gives CASSPFPGQGRSTDTQYF.

This clonotype was detected ten times or more. The V call is TRBV3-1, the J call TRBJ2-5; tentatively, D is TRBD2 (6 bases). The ends were cut back, 0 bases at V and 10 bases at J, with 12 bases in the middle. The CDR3 length is 13 residues. Germline V CDR1 and CDR2: LGHDT, YNNKEL (reference sequence). The CDR3: CASSQELGGFQYF. In DNA form, the CDR3 reads TGTGCCAGCAGCCAAGAATTAGGAGGGTTCCAGTACTTC.

The gene calls are TRBV2 and TRBJ1-5, with 8 bases aligning to TRBD1. V shed 8 bases, J shed 7 bases, and the junction held 13 bases outside the gene matches. The CDR3 is 15 residues long. Germline assignment: CDR1 SNHLY and CDR2 FYNNEI. The CDR3 nucleotides read TGTGCCAGCCAATACCGACAGGGGTCGTGGCAGCCCCAGCATTTT. Protein sequence: CASQYRQGSWQPQHF.

This clonotype was picked up a small number of times. The V call is TRBV7-2, the J call TRBJ2-1; tentative D call: TRBD1 (5 bases). Trimming left V 0 bases short and J 0 bases short, with 15 bases between. Germline V lookup: CDR1 SGHTA, CDR2 FQGNSA. This CDR3 comprises 18 residues. The CDR3 DNA is TGTGCCAGCAGCTTAGCTCTCTCGACAGACAGCTCCTACAATGAGCAGTTCTTC. It translates to CASSLALSTDSSYNEQFF.

This clonotype was seen at least ten times. The chain uses TRBV6-5 and TRBJ1-6, with D uncertain. This CDR3 spans 14 amino acids. V was cut by 5 bases and J by 8 bases, with 13 bases left in between. Germline CDR1 and CDR2: MNHEY and SVGAGI. This CDR3 reads CASSPGQLHSPLHF. Written as DNA, the CDR3 is TGTGCCAGCAGTCCCGGCCAACTTCATTCACCCCTCCACTTT.

This clonotype was seen a handful of times. This sequence joins TRBV6-5 and TRBJ1-1; D not certain. Germline V lookup: CDR1 MNHEY, CDR2 SVGAGI. V was shortened by 0 bases and J by 0 bases, with 8 bases between the two germline ends. This CDR3 is built from 15 residues. CDR3 in amino acids: CASSYSSALNTEAFF. CDR3 in DNA: TGTGCCAGCAGTTACTCGAGTGCCTTGAACACTGAAGCTTTCTTT.

This clonotype came up many times. The gene calls are TRBV5-1 and TRBJ2-5; 14 nucleotides agree with TRBD2. The trim removed 5 bases at V and 4 bases at J, leaving 10 bases unmatched. The CDR3 spans 17 residues. Germline CDR1 and CDR2: SGHRS and YFSETQ. The chain's CDR3 is CASSWTSGGSGGETQYF. CDR3 nucleotides: TGCGCCAGCAGTTGGACTAGCGGGGGGTCCGGGGGAGAGACCCAGTACTTC.

This clonotype was seen a handful of times. This chain uses TRBV6-2 or TRBV6-3 with TRBJ2-1; the D gene is possibly TRBD1 (6 bases). Germline V lookup: CDR1 MNHEY, CDR2 SVGEGT. Deletions cut 6 bases from V and 7 bases from J, with 13 bases between. There are 13 residues in the CDR3. CDR3 residues: CASSPGTMNEQFF. CDR3 sequence (DNA): TGTGCCAGCAGCCCCGGGACAATGAATGAGCAGTTCTTC.

The chain has TRBV20-1 and TRBJ2-1, with TRBD2 matching 12 bases. The CDR3 loop spans 13 amino acids. With V trimmed by 2 bases and J by 8 bases, 1 base remained unmatched. CDR1 is DFQATT, CDR2 SNEGSKA, per germline (reference sequence). The CDR3 nucleotides read TGCAGTGCTAGACTAGCGGGGGGGCATGAGCAGTTCTTC. Translated, it gives CSARLAGGHEQFF.